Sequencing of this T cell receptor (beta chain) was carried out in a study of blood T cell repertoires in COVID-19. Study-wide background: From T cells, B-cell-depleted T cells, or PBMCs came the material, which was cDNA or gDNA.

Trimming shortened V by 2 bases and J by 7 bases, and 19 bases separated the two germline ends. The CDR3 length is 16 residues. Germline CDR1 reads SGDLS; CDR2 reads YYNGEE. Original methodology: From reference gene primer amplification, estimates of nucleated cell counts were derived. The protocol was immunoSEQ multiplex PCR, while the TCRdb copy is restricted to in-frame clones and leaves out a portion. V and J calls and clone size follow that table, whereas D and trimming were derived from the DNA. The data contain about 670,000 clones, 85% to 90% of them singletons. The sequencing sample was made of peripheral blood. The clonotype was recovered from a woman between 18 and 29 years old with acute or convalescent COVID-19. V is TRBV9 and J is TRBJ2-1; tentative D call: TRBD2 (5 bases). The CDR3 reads CASSVAGRLNSNEQFF. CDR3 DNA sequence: TGTGCCAGCAGCGTCGCAGGTCGACTAAACTCTAATGAGCAGTTCTTC.